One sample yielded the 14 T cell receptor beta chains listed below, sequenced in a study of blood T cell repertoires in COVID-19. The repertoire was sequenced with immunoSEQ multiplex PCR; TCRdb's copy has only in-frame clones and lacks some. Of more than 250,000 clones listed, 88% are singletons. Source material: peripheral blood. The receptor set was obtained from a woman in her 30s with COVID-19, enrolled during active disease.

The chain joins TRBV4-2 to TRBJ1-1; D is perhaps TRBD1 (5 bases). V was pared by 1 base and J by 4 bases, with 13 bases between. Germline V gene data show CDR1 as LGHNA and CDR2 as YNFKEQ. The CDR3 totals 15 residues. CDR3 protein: CASSQVVREGTEAFF. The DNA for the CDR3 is TGTGCCAGCAGCCAAGTCGTCAGGGAAGGCACTGAAGCTTTCTTT.

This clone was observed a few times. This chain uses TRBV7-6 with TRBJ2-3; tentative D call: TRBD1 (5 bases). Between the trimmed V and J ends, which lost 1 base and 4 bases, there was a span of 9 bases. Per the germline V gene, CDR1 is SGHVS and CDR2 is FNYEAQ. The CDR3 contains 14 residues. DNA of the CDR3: TGTGCCAGCAGCTTAGTAGGGGCCGCAGATACGCAGTATTTT. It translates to CASSLVGAADTQYF.

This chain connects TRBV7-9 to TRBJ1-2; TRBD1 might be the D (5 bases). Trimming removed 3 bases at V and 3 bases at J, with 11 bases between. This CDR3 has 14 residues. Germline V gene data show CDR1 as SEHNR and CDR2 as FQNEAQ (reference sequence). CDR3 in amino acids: CASSFVSGDYGYTF. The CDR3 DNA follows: TGTGCCAGCAGCTTTGTATCGGGGGACTATGGCTACACCTTC. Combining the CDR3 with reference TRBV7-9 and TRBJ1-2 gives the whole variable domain DTGVSQNPRHKITKRGQNVTFRCDPISEHNRLYWYRQTLGQGPEFLTYFQNEAQLEKSRLLSDRFSAERPKGSFSTLEIQRTEQGDSAMYLCASSFVSGDYGYTFGSGTRLTVV.

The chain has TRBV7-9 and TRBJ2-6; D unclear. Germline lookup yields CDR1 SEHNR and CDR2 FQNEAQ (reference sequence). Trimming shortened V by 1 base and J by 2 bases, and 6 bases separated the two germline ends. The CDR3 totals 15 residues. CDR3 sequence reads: CASSLGAPGANVLTF. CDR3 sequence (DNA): TGTGCCAGCAGCTTAGGGGCGCCTGGGGCCAACGTCCTGACTTTC.

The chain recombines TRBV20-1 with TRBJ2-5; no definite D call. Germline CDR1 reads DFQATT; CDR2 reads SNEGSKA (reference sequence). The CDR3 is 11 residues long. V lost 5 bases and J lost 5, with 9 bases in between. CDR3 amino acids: CSARTTETQYF. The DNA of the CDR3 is TGCAGTGCTCGAACAACCGAGACCCAGTACTTC.

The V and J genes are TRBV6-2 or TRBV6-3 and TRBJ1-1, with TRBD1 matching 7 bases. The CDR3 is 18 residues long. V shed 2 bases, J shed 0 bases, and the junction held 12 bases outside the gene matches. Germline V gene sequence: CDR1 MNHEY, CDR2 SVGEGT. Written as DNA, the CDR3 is TGTGCCAGCAGTTACCGACAGGGTTTTGACCCCATGAACACTGAAGCTTTCTTT. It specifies CASSYRQGFDPMNTEAFF.

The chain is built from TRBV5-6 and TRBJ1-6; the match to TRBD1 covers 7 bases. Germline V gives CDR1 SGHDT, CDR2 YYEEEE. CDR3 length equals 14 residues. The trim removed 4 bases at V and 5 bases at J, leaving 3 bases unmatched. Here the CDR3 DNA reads TGTGCCAGCAGCCTGGGACAGAATAATTCACCCCTCCACTTT. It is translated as CASSLGQNNSPLHF.

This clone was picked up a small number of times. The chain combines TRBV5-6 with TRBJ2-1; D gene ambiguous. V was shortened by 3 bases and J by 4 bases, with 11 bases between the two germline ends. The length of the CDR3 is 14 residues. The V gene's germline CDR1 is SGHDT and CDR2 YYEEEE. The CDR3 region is CASSSPTTYNEQFF. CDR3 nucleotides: TGTGCCAGCAGCTCCCCTACTACATACAATGAGCAGTTCTTC.

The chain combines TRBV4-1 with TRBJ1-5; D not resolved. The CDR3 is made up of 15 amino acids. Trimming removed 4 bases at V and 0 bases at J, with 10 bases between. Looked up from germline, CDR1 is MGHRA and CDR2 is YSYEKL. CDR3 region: CASSPSTTSNQPQHF. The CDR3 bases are TGCGCCAGCAGCCCTTCGACAACTAGCAATCAGCCCCAGCATTTT.

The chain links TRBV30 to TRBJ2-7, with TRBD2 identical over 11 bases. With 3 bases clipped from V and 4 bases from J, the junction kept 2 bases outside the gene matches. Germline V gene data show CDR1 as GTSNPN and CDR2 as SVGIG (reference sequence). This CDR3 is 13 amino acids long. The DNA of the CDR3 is TGTGCCTGGAGGACTAGCGGGGCTTACGAGCAGTACTTC. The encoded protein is CAWRTSGAYEQYF.

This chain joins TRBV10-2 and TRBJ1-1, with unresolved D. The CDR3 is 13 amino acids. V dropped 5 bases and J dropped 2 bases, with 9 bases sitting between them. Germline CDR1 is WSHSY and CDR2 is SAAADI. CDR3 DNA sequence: TGCGCCAGCAGTCAGGAGGGCAACACTGAAGCTTTCTTT. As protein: CASSQEGNTEAFF.

The CDR3 sequence is CASSLGRPGGIYSYTF. The CDR3 DNA follows: TGTGCCAGCAGCTTAGGGAGACCGGGTGGCATATATAGCTACACCTTC. V and J are TRBV7-2 and TRBJ1-2; no definite D call. V was trimmed by 1 base and J by 9 bases, leaving 21 bases between them. The CDR3 length is 16 residues. Germline V lookup: CDR1 SGHTA, CDR2 FQGNSA.

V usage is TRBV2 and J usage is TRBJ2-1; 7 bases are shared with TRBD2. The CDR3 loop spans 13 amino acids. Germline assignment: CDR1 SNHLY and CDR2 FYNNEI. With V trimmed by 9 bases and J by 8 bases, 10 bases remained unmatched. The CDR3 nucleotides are TGTGCCAGGACCCGGACTAGGCAGGATGAGCAGTTCTTC. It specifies CARTRTRQDEQFF. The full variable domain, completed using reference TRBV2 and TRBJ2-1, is EPEVTQTPSHQVTQMGQEVILRCVPISNHLYFYWYRQILGQKVEFLVSFYNNEISEKSEIFDDQFSVERPDGSNFTLKIRSTKLEDSAMYFCARTRTRQDEQFFGPGTRLTVL.

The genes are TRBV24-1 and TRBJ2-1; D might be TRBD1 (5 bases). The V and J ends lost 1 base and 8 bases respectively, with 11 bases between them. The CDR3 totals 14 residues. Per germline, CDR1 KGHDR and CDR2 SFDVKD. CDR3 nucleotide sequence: TGTGCCACCAGTGATTTCGCCAGGGTAGATGAGCAGTTCTTC. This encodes CATSDFARVDEQFF.